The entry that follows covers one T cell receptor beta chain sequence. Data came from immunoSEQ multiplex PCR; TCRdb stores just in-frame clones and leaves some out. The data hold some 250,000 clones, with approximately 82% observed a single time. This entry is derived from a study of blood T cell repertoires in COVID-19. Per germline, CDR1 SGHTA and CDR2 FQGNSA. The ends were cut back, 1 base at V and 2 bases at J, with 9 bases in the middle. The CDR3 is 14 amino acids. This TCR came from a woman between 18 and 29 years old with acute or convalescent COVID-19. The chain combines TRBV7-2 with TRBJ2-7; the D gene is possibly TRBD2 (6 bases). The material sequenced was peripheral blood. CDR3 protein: CASSLGGEAYEQYF. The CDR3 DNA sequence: TGTGCCAGCAGCTTAGGGGGGGAGGCCTACGAGCAGTACTTC.